The following is a TCR beta chain sequence with its context. The target antigen is unknown. The data were obtained in a study of shared clonotypes between healthy human individuals. The overall study: Participating donors consisted of a couple of women and a few men aged 18 to 49. Study-wide results and limits: Sample collection involved blood only; tissue repertoires are likely different.

Every immunoSEQ plate was one replicate of a subset's evenly spread DNA. Authors' analysis steps: Filtering was not the same, since immunoSEQ gave junction-only sequences without quality scores. The method was immunoSEQ multiplex PCR; TCRdb's version includes in-frame clones alone and lacks a portion of them. The V and J calls and clone size were taken over from that table, and D and trimming were inferred from the DNA. The sample yields approximately 1.5 million clones, about 98.5% seen once. Trimming left V 4 bases short and J 10 bases short, with 16 bases between. The CDR3 has 13 residues. Germline V lookup: CDR1 SGDLS, CDR2 YYNGEE.

The sequence was collected from a man younger than 40 in good health. The sample comprised naive CD4+ T cells sorted from blood. Described subset: CD45RA+ positively selected. The chain uses TRBV9 and TRBJ2-3; the D is unclear. The CDR3 DNA sequence: TGTGCCAGCAGCAAAGCAGGTAGTAATGCGCAGTATTTT. As protein: CASSKAGSNAQYF.